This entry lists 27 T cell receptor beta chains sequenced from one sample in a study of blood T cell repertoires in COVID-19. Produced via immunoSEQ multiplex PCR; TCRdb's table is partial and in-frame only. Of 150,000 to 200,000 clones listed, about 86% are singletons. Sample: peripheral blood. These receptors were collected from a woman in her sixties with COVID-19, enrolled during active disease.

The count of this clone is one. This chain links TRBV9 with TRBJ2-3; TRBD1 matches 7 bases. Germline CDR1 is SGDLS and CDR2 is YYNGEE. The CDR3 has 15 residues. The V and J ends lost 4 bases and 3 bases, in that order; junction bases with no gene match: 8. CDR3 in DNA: TGTGCCAGCAGCCCCCGACAGGGCGGGACAGATACGCAGTATTTT. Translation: CASSPRQGGTDTQYF.

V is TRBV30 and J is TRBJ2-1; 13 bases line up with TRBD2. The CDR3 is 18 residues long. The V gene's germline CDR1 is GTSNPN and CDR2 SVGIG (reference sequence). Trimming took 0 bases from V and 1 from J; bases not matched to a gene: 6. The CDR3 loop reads CAWSVLAGGLLSYNEQFF. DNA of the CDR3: TGTGCCTGGAGTGTACTAGCGGGAGGGCTCCTTTCCTACAATGAGCAGTTCTTC.

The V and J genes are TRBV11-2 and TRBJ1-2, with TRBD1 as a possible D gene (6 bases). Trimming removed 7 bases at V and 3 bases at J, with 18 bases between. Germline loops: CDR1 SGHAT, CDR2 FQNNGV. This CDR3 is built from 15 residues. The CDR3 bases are TGTGCCAGCATCCCCGGGACAAAGGGTGACTATGGCTACACCTTC. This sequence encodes CASIPGTKGDYGYTF.

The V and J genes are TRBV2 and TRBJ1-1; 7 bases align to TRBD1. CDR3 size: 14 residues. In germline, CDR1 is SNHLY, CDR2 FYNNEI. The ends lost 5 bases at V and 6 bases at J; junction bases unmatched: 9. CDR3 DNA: TGTGCCAGCAGTTCGACAGGGACGAGTTCTGAAGCTTTCTTT. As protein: CASSSTGTSSEAFF.

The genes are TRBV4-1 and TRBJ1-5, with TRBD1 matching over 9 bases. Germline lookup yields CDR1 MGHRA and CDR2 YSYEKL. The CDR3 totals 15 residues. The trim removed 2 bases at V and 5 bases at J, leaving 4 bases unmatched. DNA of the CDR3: TGCGCCAGCAGCCAAAGGGACAGGGTAGATCAGCCCCAGCATTTT. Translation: CASSQRDRVDQPQHF.

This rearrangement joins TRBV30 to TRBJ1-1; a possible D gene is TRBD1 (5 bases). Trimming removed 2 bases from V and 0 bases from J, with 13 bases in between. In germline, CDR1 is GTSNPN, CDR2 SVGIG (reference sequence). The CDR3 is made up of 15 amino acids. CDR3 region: CAWSMTVSMNTEAFF. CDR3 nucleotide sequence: TGTGCCTGGAGTATGACAGTATCTATGAACACTGAAGCTTTCTTT. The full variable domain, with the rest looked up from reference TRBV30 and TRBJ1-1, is SQTIHQWPATLVQPVGSPLSLECTVEGTSNPNLYWYRQAAGRGLQLLFYSVGIGQISSEVPQNLSASRPQDRQFILSSKKLLLSDSGFYLCAWSMTVSMNTEAFFGQGTRLTVV.

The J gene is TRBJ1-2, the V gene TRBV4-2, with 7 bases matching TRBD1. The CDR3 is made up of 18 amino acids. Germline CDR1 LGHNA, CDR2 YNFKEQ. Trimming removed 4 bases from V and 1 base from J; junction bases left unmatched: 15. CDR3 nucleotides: TGTGCCAGCAGCCCTACAGGGACAGCCTACGACAGTAACTATGGCTACACCTTC. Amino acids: CASSPTGTAYDSNYGYTF.

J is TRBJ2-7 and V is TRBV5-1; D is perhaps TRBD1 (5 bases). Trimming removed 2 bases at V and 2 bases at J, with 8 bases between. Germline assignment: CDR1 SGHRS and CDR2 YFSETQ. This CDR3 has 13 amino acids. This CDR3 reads CASSLQATYEQYF. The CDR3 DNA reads TGCGCCAGCAGCTTACAGGCCACCTACGAGCAGTACTTC. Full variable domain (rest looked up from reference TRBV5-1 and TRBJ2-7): KAGVTQTPRYLIKTRGQQVTLSCSPISGHRSVSWYQQTPGQGLQFLFEYFSETQRNKGNFPGRFSGRQFSNSRSEMNVSTLELGDSALYLCASSLQATYEQYFGPGTRLTVT.

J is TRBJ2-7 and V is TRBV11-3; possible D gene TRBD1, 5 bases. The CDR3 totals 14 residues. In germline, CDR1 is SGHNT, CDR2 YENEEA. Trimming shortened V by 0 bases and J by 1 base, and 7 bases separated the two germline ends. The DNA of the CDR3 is TGTGCCAGCAGCTTAGATCAGGGATCCTACGAGCAGTACTTC. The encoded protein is CASSLDQGSYEQYF.

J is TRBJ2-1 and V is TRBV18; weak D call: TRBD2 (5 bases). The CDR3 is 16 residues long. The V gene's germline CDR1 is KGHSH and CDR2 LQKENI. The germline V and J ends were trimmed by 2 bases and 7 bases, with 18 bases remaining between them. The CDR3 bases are TGTGCCAGCTCACCAGAGGGCATAGGAGCGATGAATGAGCAGTTCTTC. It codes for CASSPEGIGAMNEQFF.

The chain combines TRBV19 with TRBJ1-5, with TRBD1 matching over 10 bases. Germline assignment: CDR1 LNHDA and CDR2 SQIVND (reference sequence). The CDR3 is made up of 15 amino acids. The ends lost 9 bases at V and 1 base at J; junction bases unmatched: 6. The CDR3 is CASKGTGASNQPQHF. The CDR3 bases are TGTGCCAGCAAAGGGACAGGGGCGAGCAATCAGCCCCAGCATTTT.

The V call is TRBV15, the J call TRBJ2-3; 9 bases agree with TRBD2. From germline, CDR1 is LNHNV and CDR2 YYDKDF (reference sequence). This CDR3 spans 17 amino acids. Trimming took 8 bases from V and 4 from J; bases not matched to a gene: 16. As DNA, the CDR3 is TGTGCCACCTCAGGACTAGCGTCCCCGGTCGGGGCAGATACGCAGTATTTT. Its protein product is CATSGLASPVGADTQYF.

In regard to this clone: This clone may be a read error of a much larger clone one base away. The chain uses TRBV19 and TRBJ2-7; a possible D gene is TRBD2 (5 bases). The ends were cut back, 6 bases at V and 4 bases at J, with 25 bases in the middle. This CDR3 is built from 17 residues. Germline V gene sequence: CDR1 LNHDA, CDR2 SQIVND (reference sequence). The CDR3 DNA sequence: TGTGCCAGTAGGCGCTCCCTCCTCGGTGGACTTCGGTACGAGCAGTACTTC. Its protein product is CASRRSLLGGLRYEQYF.

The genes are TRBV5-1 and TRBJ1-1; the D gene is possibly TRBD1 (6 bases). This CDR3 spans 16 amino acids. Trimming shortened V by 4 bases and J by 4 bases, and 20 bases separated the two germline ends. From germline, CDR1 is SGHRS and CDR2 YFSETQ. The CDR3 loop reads CASSPGAGRGLTEAFF. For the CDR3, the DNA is TGCGCCAGCAGCCCGGGCGCCGGGCGGGGGCTCACTGAAGCTTTCTTT.

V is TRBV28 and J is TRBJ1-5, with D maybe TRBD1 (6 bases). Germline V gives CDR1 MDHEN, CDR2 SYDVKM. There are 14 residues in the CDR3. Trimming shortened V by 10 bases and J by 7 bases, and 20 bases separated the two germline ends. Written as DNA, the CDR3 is TGTGCCAATTCGATGACAGGTGGCGGACAGCCCCAGCATTTT. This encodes CANSMTGGGQPQHF.

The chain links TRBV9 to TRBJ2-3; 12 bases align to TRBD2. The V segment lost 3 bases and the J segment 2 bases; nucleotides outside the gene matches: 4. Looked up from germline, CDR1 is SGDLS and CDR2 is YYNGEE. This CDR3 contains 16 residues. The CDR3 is CASSAGTSGYTDTQYF. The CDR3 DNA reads TGTGCCAGCAGCGCAGGGACTAGCGGGTACACAGATACGCAGTATTTT.

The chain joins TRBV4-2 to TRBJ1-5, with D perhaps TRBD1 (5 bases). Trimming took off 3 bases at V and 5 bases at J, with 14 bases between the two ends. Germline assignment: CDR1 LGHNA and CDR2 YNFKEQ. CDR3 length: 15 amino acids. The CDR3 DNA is TGTGCCAGCAGCCACGTGGGGGGGATGGATCAGCCCCAGCATTTT. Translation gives CASSHVGGMDQPQHF.

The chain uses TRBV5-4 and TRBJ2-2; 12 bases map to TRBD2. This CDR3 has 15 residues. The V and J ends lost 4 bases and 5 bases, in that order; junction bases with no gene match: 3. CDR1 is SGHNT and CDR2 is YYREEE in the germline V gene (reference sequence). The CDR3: CASSPGLAGTGELFF. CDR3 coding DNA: TGTGCCAGCAGCCCCGGACTAGCGGGAACCGGGGAGCTGTTTTTT.

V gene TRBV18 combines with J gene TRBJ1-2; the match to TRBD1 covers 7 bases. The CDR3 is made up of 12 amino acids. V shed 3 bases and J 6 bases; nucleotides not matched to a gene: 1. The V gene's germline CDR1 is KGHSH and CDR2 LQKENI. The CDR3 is CASSPQGDGYTF. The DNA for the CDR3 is TGTGCCAGCTCACCGCAGGGGGATGGCTACACCTTC.

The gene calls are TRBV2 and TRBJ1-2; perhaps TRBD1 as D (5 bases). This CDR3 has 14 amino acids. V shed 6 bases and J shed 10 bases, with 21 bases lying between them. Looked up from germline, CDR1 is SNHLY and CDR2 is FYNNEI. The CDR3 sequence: CASRPGTLTRNYTF. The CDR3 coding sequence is TGTGCCAGCAGGCCCGGGACTCTCACCCGGAACTACACCTTC.

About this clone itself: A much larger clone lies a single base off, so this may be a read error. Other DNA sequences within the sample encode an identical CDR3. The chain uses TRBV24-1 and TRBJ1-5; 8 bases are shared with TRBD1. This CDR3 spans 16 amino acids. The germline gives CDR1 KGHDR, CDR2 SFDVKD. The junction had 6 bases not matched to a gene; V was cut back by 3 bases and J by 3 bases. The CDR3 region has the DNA TGTGCCACCAGTGATCCCGGACAGGGCGACAATCAGCCCCAGCATTTT. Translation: CATSDPGQGDNQPQHF.

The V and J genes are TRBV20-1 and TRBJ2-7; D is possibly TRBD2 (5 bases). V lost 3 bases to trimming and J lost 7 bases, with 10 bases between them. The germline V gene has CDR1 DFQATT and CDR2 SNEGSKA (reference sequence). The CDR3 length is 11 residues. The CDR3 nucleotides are TGCAGTGCTAGTGCGGGTCCGGAGCAGTACTTC. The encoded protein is CSASAGPEQYF.

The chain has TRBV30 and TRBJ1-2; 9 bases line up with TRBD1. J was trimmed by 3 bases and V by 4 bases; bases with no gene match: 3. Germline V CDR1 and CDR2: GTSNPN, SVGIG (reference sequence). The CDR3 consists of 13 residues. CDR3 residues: CAWIRDRDYGYTF. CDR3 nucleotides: TGTGCCTGGATAAGGGACAGGGACTATGGCTACACCTTC. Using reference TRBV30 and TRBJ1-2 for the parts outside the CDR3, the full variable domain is SQTIHQWPATLVQPVGSPLSLECTVEGTSNPNLYWYRQAAGRGLQLLFYSVGIGQISSEVPQNLSASRPQDRQFILSSKKLLLSDSGFYLCAWIRDRDYGYTFGSGTRLTVV.

The CDR3 sequence: CASSVEGANGRATDTQYF. DNA of the CDR3: TGTGCCAGCAGCGTAGAGGGAGCCAACGGGAGAGCTACAGATACGCAGTATTTT. V gene TRBV9 combines with J gene TRBJ2-3, with D possibly matching TRBD2 (6 bases). The CDR3 spans 18 residues. Germline lookup yields CDR1 SGDLS and CDR2 YYNGEE. V was shortened by 0 bases and J by 3 bases, with 20 bases between the two germline ends.

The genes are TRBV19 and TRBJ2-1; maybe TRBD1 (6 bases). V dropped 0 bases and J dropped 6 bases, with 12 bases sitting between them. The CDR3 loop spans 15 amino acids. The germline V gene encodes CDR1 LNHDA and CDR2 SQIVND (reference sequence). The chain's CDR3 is CASSIEPGAGNEQFF. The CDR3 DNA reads TGTGCCAGTAGTATAGAGCCAGGGGCGGGCAATGAGCAGTTCTTC.

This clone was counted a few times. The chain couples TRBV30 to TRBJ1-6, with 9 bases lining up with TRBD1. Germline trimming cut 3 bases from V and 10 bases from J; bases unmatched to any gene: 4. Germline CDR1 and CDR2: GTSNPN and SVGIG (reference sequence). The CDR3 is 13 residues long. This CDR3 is CAWRDRGYSPLHF. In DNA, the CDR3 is TGTGCCTGGAGAGACAGGGGGTACTCACCCCTCCACTTT.

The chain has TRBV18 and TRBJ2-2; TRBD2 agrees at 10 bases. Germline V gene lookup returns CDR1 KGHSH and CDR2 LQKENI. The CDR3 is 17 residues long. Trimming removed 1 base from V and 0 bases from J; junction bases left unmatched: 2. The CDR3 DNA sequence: TGTGCCAGCTCACCACTTACTAGCGGGGCGAACACCGGGGAGCTGTTTTTT. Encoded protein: CASSPLTSGANTGELFF.